This T cell receptor (beta chain) was sequenced in a study of cytotoxic CD8 clonotypes in ibrutinib-treated CLL (dated by TCRdb to the early 2020s). About the study as a whole: In this cohort, about 15 patients were treatment-naive and about ten were relapsed/refractory, while some 18 had unmutated IGHV. Response samples were taken after a median of approximately a year on treatment, ranging from about 6 to 40 months. Of the roughly 81 people in the trial, approximately 24 had longitudinal samples available. Every remission and progressive disease sample was obtained while ibrutinib was still being received by the patients. On average, each sample yielded around 230,000 productive templates and tens of thousands of productive rearrangements. Responses were partial in around 25 patients and complete in 2; after median approximately 66 months follow-up, some 14 stayed in remission and roughly twelve progressed. Cryopreserved peripheral blood mononuclear cells were collected before treatment, at response, and at either disease progression or sustained remission. What the work shows at the level of the full study, not this receptor alone: Sampling times were not matched between patients in sustained remission and patients whose disease was progressing, and lymph node repertoires were not examined. Public clonotypes were rare and either shrank or stayed stable during treatment, and the rise in clonality at ibrutinib response reflected expansion of private clonotypes. An increase in clonality was observed at ibrutinib response, with clonality remaining stable during sustained remission and falling back toward baseline at progression. Baseline clonality was found to be higher than that of age-matched healthy donors and was strongly correlated with circulating CD8+ T-cell counts.

The goal of deep resolution MiSeq sequencing was a depth between 1 in 1 million and 1 in 200,000 T cells, and coverage averaged 10x per clonotype. The immunoSEQ hsTCRB Kit was used to generate the TCR beta libraries. Per the source publication's procedure: The data were analyzed with ImmunoSEQ Analyzer and ImmunoSEQ Data Assistant, and V, D and J gene assignments followed IMGT definitions. Clonality, with values ranging from 0 to 1, was calculated as one minus the normalized Shannon entropy of productive rearrangement frequencies. Public clonotype analysis was restricted to overrepresented clonotypes comprising at least 0.05% of each patient's repertoire. Fewer than 15 age-matched healthy donor repertoires from immuneACCESS served as clonality controls. TCRdb provides this immuneACCESS table in a form limited to in-frame rearrangements. Some clones are lacking; in checked studies, under half of them reflect an unresolved V gene, and why the rest are absent is not known. V and J calls plus clone size are reproduced from that table; the DNA served to infer D and trimming. The sample table contains some 130,000 clones; only one count was recorded for about three quarters of them. The ten top clones hold about 5% of the sample.

This specimen's time point label, interpreted: roughly 25 months on ibrutinib. For TCR beta library preparation, roughly 2 micrograms of genomic DNA were isolated from cryopreserved PBMCs. Longitudinal blood samples from CLL patients on ibrutinib monotherapy underwent high-throughput TCR beta sequencing. Patients were enrolled in a phase 2 open-label single-center ibrutinib monotherapy trial. V is pruned by 5 bases and J by 10 bases, leaving 14 bases of the junction without a gene match. Sequences LNHDA (CDR1) and SQIVND (CDR2) are obtained from the germline V gene (reference sequence). The CDR3 sequence holds 15 residues, the cysteine and phenylalanine included. The DNA shown is the 45-base CDR3, in frame from base 1. On this clone itself: What antigen it recognizes has not been identified. No much larger clone exists at a distance of one base, and base qualities are not known.

This receptor was taken from a human donor with chronic lymphocytic leukemia. Sequencing was performed on PBMCs, taken after 24 months of ibrutinib treatment. The chain is made from TRBV19 and TRBJ2-1; the junction holds 7 bases that match TRBD2. The DNA sequence follows: TGTGCCAGTAGTTTACCGGGACTACTGGGAGAGGAGCAGTTCTTC. Its protein reads: CASSLPGLLGEEQFF.